The rows below give T cell receptor beta chains drawn from one sample of a study of blood T cells in healthy people across ages. MiXCR, run by TCRdb on the 5' RACE reads, gives a single entry per CDR3 protein. The table has approximately 1,700,000 distinct CDR3 sequences, around 42% seen once. What was sequenced was blood. These receptors all stem from a human donor in good health. The CDR3 runs from the conserved cysteine through the conserved F or W. Each record gives: CDR3 protein, CDR3 DNA, D gene, CDR3 length, V gene, J gene, clone size. The D gene is left open where the match is weak. Size tells how often a clone was seen (once, few, many) or the class of an expanded clone, and some rows leave it out.

CDR3aa: CASRMDQSNEKPFF
CDR3nt: TGTGCCAGCAGGATGGATCAGTCGAATGAAAAACCGTTTTTT
d_gene: -
len: 14
v_gene: TRBV12-3/TRBV12-4
j_gene: TRBJ1-4
abundance: -

CDR3aa: CASRTTGTNSYNEQFF
CDR3nt: TGTGCCAGCAGGACCACCGGGACCAACTCCTACAATGAGCAGTTCTTC
d_gene: -
len: 16
v_gene: TRBV28
j_gene: TRBJ2-1
abundance: -

CDR3aa: CASSTAGPPNNEQFF
CDR3nt: TGCGCCAGCAGCACCGCCGGGCCCCCCAACAATGAGCAGTTCTTC
d_gene: -
len: 15
v_gene: TRBV5-1
j_gene: TRBJ2-1
abundance: -

CDR3aa: CASSPLGGRYSNQPQHF
CDR3nt: TGTGCCAGCTCTCCCCTTGGGGGCCGTTATAGCAATCAGCCCCAGCATTTT
d_gene: -
len: 17
v_gene: TRBV18
j_gene: TRBJ1-5
abundance: few

CDR3aa: CASRPSGTARETQYF
CDR3nt: TGTGCCAGCAGACCTAGTGGGACCGCTCGGGAGACCCAGTACTTC
d_gene: -
len: 15
v_gene: TRBV11-2
j_gene: TRBJ2-5
abundance: few

CDR3aa: CASSLWAASSYNEQFF
CDR3nt: TGTGCCAGCAGCTTGTGGGCGGCCAGCTCCTACAATGAGCAGTTCTTC
d_gene: -
len: 16
v_gene: TRBV5-6
j_gene: TRBJ2-1
abundance: many

CDR3aa: CSATTGGNTQYF
CDR3nt: TGCAGCGCAACGACAGGGGGAAATACGCAGTATTTT
d_gene: TRBD1
len: 12
v_gene: TRBV29-1
j_gene: TRBJ2-3
abundance: -

CDR3aa: CSATRDGREQYF
CDR3nt: TGCAGTGCTACCCGGGACGGCCGCGAGCAGTACTTC
d_gene: -
len: 12
v_gene: TRBV20-1
j_gene: TRBJ2-7
abundance: few

CDR3aa: CASSIQGINYDYTF
CDR3nt: TGTGCCAGCAGTATACAGGGAATTAACTATGACTACACCTTC
d_gene: -
len: 14
v_gene: TRBV12-3/TRBV12-4
j_gene: TRBJ1-2
abundance: -

CDR3aa: CASSSLLGQGPEAFF
CDR3nt: TGTGCCAGCAGTTCCCTGCTTGGACAGGGCCCTGAAGCTTTCTTT
d_gene: TRBD1
len: 15
v_gene: TRBV28
j_gene: TRBJ1-1
abundance: -

CDR3aa: CASSLAGKPYEQYF
CDR3nt: TGTGCCAGCAGCTTAGCGGGGAAACCCTACGAGCAGTACTTC
d_gene: -
len: 14
v_gene: TRBV7-9
j_gene: TRBJ2-7
abundance: -

CDR3aa: CASSYTATNEKLFF
CDR3nt: TGTGCCAGCAGTTATACAGCAACTAATGAAAAACTGTTTTTT
d_gene: -
len: 14
v_gene: TRBV6-5
j_gene: TRBJ1-4
abundance: few

CDR3aa: CASSLGSAGGRTDTQYF
CDR3nt: TGTGCCAGCAGCTTAGGTAGTGCGGGGGGTCGCACAGATACGCAGTATTTT
d_gene: TRBD2
len: 17
v_gene: TRBV7-2
j_gene: TRBJ2-3
abundance: -

CDR3aa: CASSSGLGFGVNYGYTF
CDR3nt: TGTGCCAGCAGCTCCGGGTTGGGGTTCGGGGTTAACTATGGCTACACCTTC
d_gene: -
len: 17
v_gene: TRBV7-2
j_gene: TRBJ1-2
abundance: -

CDR3aa: CAISPAGKALQETQYF
CDR3nt: TGTGCCATCTCGCCCGCGGGGAAAGCATTACAAGAGACCCAGTACTTC
d_gene: -
len: 16
v_gene: TRBV10-3
j_gene: TRBJ2-5
abundance: few

CDR3aa: CSVDAEWGYTF
CDR3nt: TGCAGCGTTGATGCGGAGTGGGGCTACACCTTC
d_gene: -
len: 11
v_gene: TRBV29-1
j_gene: TRBJ1-2
abundance: -

CDR3aa: CASIRGGPHKNIQYF
CDR3nt: TGTGCCAGCATAAGGGGGGGACCCCACAAAAACATTCAGTACTTC
d_gene: -
len: 15
v_gene: TRBV7-3
j_gene: TRBJ2-4
abundance: -

CDR3aa: CASSFRRGASYNEQFF
CDR3nt: TGTGCCAGCAGCTTTCGCCGGGGGGCGTCCTACAATGAGCAGTTCTTC
d_gene: -
len: 16
v_gene: TRBV7-2
j_gene: TRBJ2-1
abundance: -

CDR3aa: CASSLRDGLEQYF
CDR3nt: TGCGCCAGCAGCCTACGGGACGGCTTGGAGCAGTACTTC
d_gene: -
len: 13
v_gene: TRBV4-1
j_gene: TRBJ2-7
abundance: -

CDR3aa: CASSLELRGGVDTQYF
CDR3nt: TGCGCCAGCAGCTTGGAGCTTAGGGGGGGTGTTGATACGCAGTATTTT
d_gene: -
len: 16
v_gene: TRBV5-1
j_gene: TRBJ2-3
abundance: -

CDR3aa: CASSFRGEYGELFF
CDR3nt: TGCGCCAGCAGCTTCAGGGGGGAATACGGGGAGCTGTTTTTT
d_gene: -
len: 14
v_gene: TRBV5-1
j_gene: TRBJ2-2
abundance: -

CDR3aa: CASSVSMTSGGVAYNEQFF
CDR3nt: TGTGCCAGCAGCGTCTCGATGACTAGCGGGGGGGTAGCCTACAATGAGCAGTTCTTC
d_gene: TRBD2
len: 19
v_gene: TRBV7-8
j_gene: TRBJ2-1
abundance: -

CDR3aa: CASSYLGGEPQFF
CDR3nt: TGTGCCAGCAGTTACCTAGGAGGAGAACCGCAGTTCTTC
d_gene: -
len: 13
v_gene: TRBV6-2/TRBV6-3
j_gene: TRBJ2-1
abundance: few

CDR3aa: CGATAAASAKNIQYF
CDR3nt: TGCGGTGCCACGGCCGCGGCCTCCGCCAAAAACATTCAGTACTTC
d_gene: -
len: 15
v_gene: TRBV20-1
j_gene: TRBJ2-4
abundance: few

CDR3aa: CASSPQGYDNEQFF
CDR3nt: TGTGCCAGCAGCCCACAGGGGTACGACAATGAGCAGTTCTTC
d_gene: TRBD1
len: 14
v_gene: TRBV7-2
j_gene: TRBJ2-1
abundance: few

CDR3aa: CASSRAVHSYEQYF
CDR3nt: TGTGCCAGCAGTCGGGCGGTACATTCCTACGAGCAGTACTTC
d_gene: -
len: 14
v_gene: TRBV7-2
j_gene: TRBJ2-7
abundance: -

CDR3aa: CASSLIQGARGEQYF
CDR3nt: TGTGCCAGCAGCTTAATTCAGGGGGCGAGGGGCGAGCAGTACTTC
d_gene: TRBD1
len: 15
v_gene: TRBV7-9
j_gene: TRBJ2-7
abundance: few

CDR3aa: CSARIILRSEGYEQYF
CDR3nt: TGCAGTGCTAGAATAATACTCCGGTCAGAAGGCTACGAGCAGTACTTC
d_gene: -
len: 16
v_gene: TRBV20-1
j_gene: TRBJ2-7
abundance: -

CDR3aa: CASSVDVGAGGSEAFF
CDR3nt: TGTGCCAGCAGCGTAGACGTGGGCGCCGGGGGGAGTGAAGCTTTCTTT
d_gene: -
len: 16
v_gene: TRBV9
j_gene: TRBJ1-1
abundance: -

CDR3aa: CSALNPGQGAGSEQYF
CDR3nt: TGCAGTGCCCTGAACCCGGGACAGGGGGCAGGATCCGAGCAGTACTTC
d_gene: TRBD1
len: 16
v_gene: TRBV20-1
j_gene: TRBJ2-7
abundance: -

CDR3aa: CATSRGWGRMAYEQYF
CDR3nt: TGTGCCACCAGCAGAGGATGGGGGCGCATGGCTTACGAGCAGTACTTC
d_gene: -
len: 16
v_gene: TRBV15
j_gene: TRBJ2-7
abundance: many

CDR3aa: CASSDFWERGVIDGYTF
CDR3nt: TGTGCCAGCAGTGATTTTTGGGAGCGGGGCGTCATCGATGGCTACACCTTC
d_gene: -
len: 17
v_gene: TRBV25-1
j_gene: TRBJ1-2
abundance: -

CDR3aa: CASSAPAGCYGYTF
CDR3nt: TGTGCCAGCAGTGCTCCTGCAGGGTGCTATGGCTACACCTTC
d_gene: -
len: 14
v_gene: TRBV25-1
j_gene: TRBJ1-2
abundance: once

CDR3aa: CASSYSNQGFPSYEQYF
CDR3nt: TGTGCCAGCAGTTACTCGAATCAGGGGTTCCCCTCCTACGAGCAGTACTTC
d_gene: -
len: 17
v_gene: TRBV6-5
j_gene: TRBJ2-7
abundance: -